The 13 T cell receptor beta chains presented below share a single source sample, sequenced in a study of T cells in women clearing cervical HPV infection. TCRdb's table, derived via immunoSEQ multiplex PCR, lists solely in-frame clones and lacks some. In all, the sample yields about 17,000 clones. Sample: blood buffy coat. The source is a woman between 18 and 69 years old with a cervical HPV16 infection that either progressed to CIN3+ or cleared (not recorded which).

Comments on this clone: The read comes to an end 3 residues before the CDR3 does, leaving the germline J gene to fill in the end. The J gene is TRBJ1-1, the V gene TRBV20-1; 9 bases line up with TRBD1. After removal of 1 base from V and 7 bases from J, the junction contained 10 bases not matched to a gene. This CDR3 spans 15 amino acids. CDR1 and CDR2 from the germline V gene are DFQATT and SNEGSKA (reference sequence). Partial CDR3 DNA: TGCAGTGCTAGAGCCTATATAGGGACAGGGCTTGAA. Its protein is CSARAYIGTGLE. The entire CDR3 is CSARAYIGTGLEAFF.

CDR3: CSARGVGTDTQYF. The DNA read from the CDR3 is TGCAGTGCTAGGGGCGTAGGCACAGATACG. V and J are TRBV20-1 and TRBJ2-3; D remains ambiguous. The read halts 3 residues ahead of the CDR3 end, with the missing end drawn from the germline J gene. Per the germline V gene, CDR1 is DFQATT and CDR2 is SNEGSKA (reference sequence). The CDR3 has 13 amino acids. Trimming took 3 bases from V and 1 from J, leaving 8 bases between them.

On this clone: With the read ending 3 residues before the CDR3 end, the germline J gene is used to fill in that end. The chain couples TRBV6-1 to TRBJ1-2; D might be TRBD1 (5 bases). The V gene lost 2 bases and the J gene lost 4 bases, with 14 bases spanning the gap. The CDR3 length is 15 residues. CDR1 and CDR2 (germline): MNHNS, SASEGT. The DNA read from the CDR3 is TGTGCCAGCAGTGAATCTCGGGCAGGGTCCTATGGC. Translating gives CASSESRAGSYG. The entire CDR3 reads CASSESRAGSYGYTF.

Of note for this clone: The CDR3 end lies 3 residues beyond the end of the read and is filled in from the germline J gene. The chain combines TRBV20-1 with TRBJ2-7, with a tentative D call TRBD1 (6 bases). V was cut by 3 bases and J by 5 bases, with 8 bases left in between. The germline V gene encodes CDR1 DFQATT and CDR2 SNEGSKA (reference sequence). CDR3 size: 11 residues. The part of the CDR3 DNA that was read is TGCAGTGCTAGCGGACAGCACGAG. Translated, it gives CSASGQHE. The full-length CDR3 reads as CSASGQHEQYF.

Notes on this clone: The CDR3 end lies 3 residues beyond the end of the read and is filled in from the germline J gene. V usage is TRBV7-9 and J usage is TRBJ1-1; TRBD1 matches 9 bases. The CDR3 covers 15 residues. Germline V gene sequence: CDR1 SEHNR, CDR2 FQNEAQ (reference sequence). Unmatched junction bases numbered 9, after V lost 5 bases and J lost 5 bases. Partial CDR3 DNA: TGTGCCAGCAGCCTAACAGGGGGCGCAGGGACTGAA. It translates to CASSLTGGAGTE. The whole CDR3 sequence reads CASSLTGGAGTEAFF.

A note on this clone: Read sequence stops 3 residues before the CDR3 end, and the germline J gene provides the missing end. This chain joins TRBV10-3 and TRBJ2-7, with D tentatively TRBD1 (6 bases). Germline CDR1 reads ENHRY; CDR2 reads SYGVKD. CDR3 size: 14 residues. V lost 4 bases and J lost 3, with 13 bases in between. CDR3 bases read: TGTGCCATCAGTGCGGACAGCAGCCTCTACGAG. Protein product: CAISADSSLYE. Given in full, the CDR3 is CAISADSSLYEQYF.

Remarks on this clone: The read ends 3 residues before the CDR3 terminus; that terminus is restored from the germline J gene. V and J are TRBV7-7 and TRBJ2-1; TRBD2 aligns across 13 bases. J was trimmed by 9 bases and V by 4 bases; bases with no gene match: 6. Per germline, CDR1 SSHAT and CDR2 FNYEAQ (reference sequence). The CDR3 length is 15 residues. The part of the CDR3 DNA that was read is TGTGCCAGCAGCTCCGGACTAGCGGGGGTGAGTGAG. Translated, it gives CASSSGLAGVSE. From start to end, the CDR3 is CASSSGLAGVSEQFF.

Worth noting for this clone: The sequenced fragment ends 3 residues before the CDR3 boundary, so the rest is inferred from the germline J gene. The chain employs TRBV20-1 and TRBJ2-7; D may be TRBD2 (5 bases). The length of the CDR3 is 12 residues. Per germline, CDR1 DFQATT and CDR2 SNEGSKA (reference sequence). Trimming took 1 base from V and 5 from J, leaving 9 bases between them. The CDR3 sequence: CSARAGSHEQYF. CDR3 DNA, as far as it was read: TGCAGTGCTAGAGCGGGGTCCCACGAG.

To note about this clone: The missing CDR3 end, 3 residues past where the read stops, is filled in from the germline J gene. This rearrangement joins TRBV5-1 to TRBJ2-1; 7 positions match TRBD1. The CDR3 has 14 amino acids. The trim removed 4 bases at V and 4 bases at J, leaving 5 bases unmatched. Germline V gene lookup returns CDR1 SGHRS and CDR2 YFSETQ. CDR3 loop: CASSDGTVYNEQFF. The CDR3 DNA, read in part, is TGCGCCAGCAGCGACGGGACAGTTTACAATGAG.

About this clone: The read ends 3 residues shy of where the CDR3 ends; the end is completed using the germline J gene. This rearrangement joins TRBV5-1 to TRBJ1-2, with 9 positions matching TRBD1. The CDR3 is 15 amino acids. From germline, CDR1 is SGHRS and CDR2 YFSETQ. Partial CDR3 DNA: TGCGCCAGCAGCTTGGGTATGGGACAGGGTTCAGGC. It specifies CASSLGMGQGSG. The CDR3, in full, reads CASSLGMGQGSGYTF.

In the case of this clone: The read ends 3 residues before the CDR3 terminus; that terminus is restored from the germline J gene. This chain connects TRBV14 to TRBJ1-6, with TRBD1 matching 9 bases. With 1 base clipped from V and 9 bases from J, the junction kept 1 base outside the gene matches. The germline CDR1 and CDR2 sequences are SGHDN and FVKESK. The CDR3 runs 14 residues. The CDR3 DNA, read in part, is TGTGCCAGCAGCCAAGGGACAGGGGTTTCACCC. This sequence encodes CASSQGTGVSP. The full-length CDR3 reads as CASSQGTGVSPLHF.

In the case of this clone: The read falls 3 residues short of the CDR3 end, and the missing part is taken from the germline J gene. This chain uses TRBV5-4 with TRBJ1-6, with unresolved D. Trimming pared 0 bases from V and 7 bases from J, leaving 5 bases between. The CDR3 extends over 13 amino acids. Germline V lookup: CDR1 SGHNT, CDR2 YYREEE (reference sequence). The chain's CDR3 is CASSLAANSPLHF. Incomplete CDR3 DNA: TGTGCCAGCAGCTTGGCCGCGAATTCACCC.

Concerning this clone itself: Read sequence stops 3 residues before the CDR3 end, and the germline J gene provides the missing end. This chain uses TRBV19 with TRBJ2-3; TRBD2 is a possible D gene (6 bases). The CDR3 runs 15 residues. Germline-derived CDR1 and CDR2 are LNHDA and SQIVND (reference sequence). V shed 3 bases and J shed 2 bases, with 12 bases lying between them. The chain's CDR3 is CASSMTAGLTDTQYF. The CDR3 DNA, read in part, is TGTGCCAGTAGTATGACGGCGGGGCTCACAGATACG.